The 25 T cell receptor beta chains below all came from one sample that was sequenced in a study of blood T cell repertoires in COVID-19 (dated by TCRdb to 2020 to 2022). Libraries came from the immunoSEQ multiplex PCR assay. TCRdb limited this immuneACCESS table to in-frame rearrangements with V and J called. A share of clones is missing; checked studies link under half to unresolved V genes, and the rest is unexplained. Recorded for this sample are approximately 450,000 clones; more than 80% of them occurred a single time. 1.1% of the sample is taken by the ten largest. The sample was PBMCs or T cells enriched from blood (not recorded which). The receptors here all came from a man under 40 who had recovered from COVID-19.

This clone was found once. This chain connects TRBV19 to TRBJ2-7; 9 nucleotides agree with TRBD2. This CDR3 spans 15 amino acids. The V segment lost 5 bases and the J segment 2 bases; nucleotides outside the gene matches: 7. Germline assignment: CDR1 LNHDA and CDR2 SQIVND (reference sequence). CDR3 sequence: CASSQVTSGTYEQYF. DNA for the CDR3: TGTGCCAGTAGTCAAGTGACTAGCGGCACCTACGAGCAGTACTTC.

This clone has a handful of counts. The rearrangement uses TRBV28 and TRBJ1-2, with D tentatively TRBD1 (6 bases). Germline V gene lookup returns CDR1 MDHEN and CDR2 SYDVKM. V gave up 3 bases and J gave up 2 bases, with 13 bases separating them. The CDR3 is 15 amino acids. This chain's CDR3 is CASSFGGAPNYGYTF. The DNA of the CDR3 is TGTGCCAGCAGTTTCGGGGGGGCGCCCAACTATGGCTACACCTTC.

DNA of the CDR3: TGTGCCAGCAGTGAAGTGGGACAGGGGGATAGCAATCAGCCCCAGCATTTT. It is translated as CASSEVGQGDSNQPQHF. The chain joins TRBV2 to TRBJ1-5; 11 bases match TRBD1. There are 17 residues in the CDR3. The germline CDR1 and CDR2 sequences are SNHLY and FYNNEI. Trimming removed 1 base from V and 0 bases from J; junction bases left unmatched: 2. The full variable domain, its missing parts supplied by reference TRBV2 and TRBJ1-5, is EPEVTQTPSHQVTQMGQEVILRCVPISNHLYFYWYRQILGQKVEFLVSFYNNEISEKSEIFDDQFSVERPDGSNFTLKIRSTKLEDSAMYFCASSEVGQGDSNQPQHFGDGTRLSIL.

The chain joins TRBV19 to TRBJ2-2; tentative D call: TRBD2 (6 bases). V was clipped by 7 bases and J by 4 bases, with 13 bases between them. Germline V gene sequence: CDR1 LNHDA, CDR2 SQIVND (reference sequence). The length of the CDR3 is 14 residues. For the CDR3, the DNA is TGTGCCAGTACTGGGGCGCGGGGCACCGGGGAGCTGTTTTTT. It encodes CASTGARGTGELFF.

This chain connects TRBV15 to TRBJ2-7, with TRBD2 matching 9 bases. This CDR3 is 14 amino acids long. With V trimmed by 4 bases and J by 1 base, 2 bases remained unmatched. Germline CDR1 reads LNHNV; CDR2 reads YYDKDF (reference sequence). The CDR3 sequence is CATSKGLASYEQYF. The CDR3 coding sequence is TGTGCCACCAGCAAGGGACTAGCTTCCTACGAGCAGTACTTC.

This clone was detected only once. The chain combines TRBV5-5 with TRBJ1-5; the D is unclear. The CDR3 length is 15 residues. With 4 bases removed from V and 5 bases from J, the gap between germline ends came to 16 bases. Germline CDR1 and CDR2: SGHKS and YYEKEE (reference sequence). CDR3 DNA sequence: TGTGCCAGCAGCCCAGGTATCATCGGTCATCAGCCCCAGCATTTT. It translates to CASSPGIIGHQPQHF.

This rearrangement joins TRBV19 to TRBJ1-6; the D is unclear. CDR3 length equals 14 residues. CDR1 and CDR2 from the germline V gene are LNHDA and SQIVND (reference sequence). V was cut by 4 bases and J by 14 bases, with 18 bases left in between. CDR3 DNA: TGTGCCAGTAGTACCAAGTACGGGGTGTCCACCCTCCACTTT. This codes for CASSTKYGVSTLHF.

V is TRBV5-1 and J is TRBJ2-2; D may be TRBD1 (6 bases). V lost 6 bases to trimming and J lost 6 bases, with 15 bases between them. The germline V gene encodes CDR1 SGHRS and CDR2 YFSETQ. The CDR3 spans 14 residues. The DNA of the CDR3 is TGCGCCAGCATGCCGGGACAAAGCTCCGGGGAGCTGTTTTTT. This translates into CASMPGQSSGELFF.

The chain is built from TRBV27 and TRBJ1-5; 7 nucleotides line up with TRBD1. Unmatched junction bases numbered 15, after V lost 4 bases and J lost 6 bases. The CDR3 extends over 17 amino acids. The germline V gene encodes CDR1 MNHEY and CDR2 SMNVEV (reference sequence). This CDR3 reads CASSSRKGASLGQPQHF. CDR3 coding DNA: TGTGCCAGCAGTTCCCGGAAGGGGGCCTCACTTGGTCAGCCCCAGCATTTT.

V gene TRBV5-1 combines with J gene TRBJ1-1; D uncertain. The ends were cut back, 4 bases at V and 5 bases at J, with 6 bases in the middle. The CDR3 sequence is 11 residues long. The germline V gene encodes CDR1 SGHRS and CDR2 YFSETQ. CDR3 sequence (DNA): TGCGCCAGCAGCCCCGGGACTGAAGCTTTCTTT. Amino acid sequence: CASSPGTEAFF.

This clone turned up a few times. The chain has TRBV12-3 or TRBV12-4 and TRBJ1-1; 9 nucleotides align to TRBD1. Germline trimming cut 4 bases from V and 9 bases from J; bases unmatched to any gene: 3. The CDR3 has 12 amino acids. The CDR3 loop reads CASSWGQGKAFF. The CDR3 nucleotides read TGTGCCAGCAGTTGGGGACAGGGAAAAGCTTTCTTT.

This rearrangement joins TRBV28 to TRBJ2-7; D is perhaps TRBD1 (6 bases). The V end was cut by 6 bases, the J end by 6 bases, with 12 bases between. There are 12 residues in the CDR3. Germline loops: CDR1 MDHEN, CDR2 SYDVKM. For the CDR3, the DNA is TGTGCCAGCAGACAGGGTCTTTTCGAGCAGTACTTC. It is translated as CASRQGLFEQYF.

The J gene is TRBJ2-7, the V gene TRBV13; 10 nucleotides match TRBD1. Germline values: CDR1 PRHDT, CDR2 FYEKMQ (reference sequence). V shed 0 bases and J 2 bases; nucleotides not matched to a gene: 1. This CDR3 spans 15 amino acids. CDR3 nucleotide sequence: TGTGCCAGCAGCTTAGGCGACAGGGGGCCCTACGAGCAGTACTTC. Its protein product is CASSLGDRGPYEQYF. Full variable domain (remainder filled in from reference TRBV13 and TRBJ2-7): AAGVIQSPRHLIKEKRETATLKCYPIPRHDTVYWYQQGPGQDPQFLISFYEKMQSDKGSIPDRFSAQQFSDYHSELNMSSLELGDSALYFCASSLGDRGPYEQYFGPGTRLTVT.

The rearrangement uses TRBV5-1 and TRBJ2-1; TRBD2 might be the D (6 bases). Trimming cost V 0 bases and J 2 bases, with 9 bases left between them. This CDR3 region has 15 residues. Germline CDR1 and CDR2: SGHRS and YFSETQ. The chain's CDR3 is CASSLVAEAYNEQFF. CDR3 nucleotide sequence: TGCGCCAGCAGCTTGGTAGCGGAAGCCTACAATGAGCAGTTCTTC.

The chain recombines TRBV15 with TRBJ2-3; 8 nucleotides agree with TRBD2. Germline lookup yields CDR1 LNHNV and CDR2 YYDKDF (reference sequence). This CDR3 is built from 15 residues. The V gene end was trimmed by 6 bases and the J gene end by 5 bases; junction bases not matched to a gene: 10. CDR3 loop: CATSNSGMGQDTQYF. CDR3 DNA sequence: TGTGCCACCAGTAATAGCGGGATGGGGCAAGATACGCAGTATTTT.

The chain combines TRBV6-5 with TRBJ1-2, with 7 bases fitting TRBD1. The V gene end was trimmed by 2 bases and the J gene end by 8 bases; junction bases not matched to a gene: 11. Germline values: CDR1 MNHEY, CDR2 SVGAGI. The length of the CDR3 is 15 residues. The chain's CDR3 is CASSYDRDEGYGYTF. The CDR3 coding sequence is TGTGCCAGCAGTTACGACAGGGATGAAGGATACGGCTACACCTTC.

V is TRBV21-1 and J is TRBJ2-2; the table's D call, TRBD1, was not checked against the DNA. TRBV21-1 is tagged as a pseudogene. This CDR3 is built from 16 residues. The CDR3 here is CASSSLLGQNTGELFF. The CDR3 DNA sequence: TGTGCCAGCAGCAGCCTATTGGGACAGAACACCGGGGAGCTGTTTTTT.

The rearrangement joins TRBV27 to TRBJ1-1; 7 bases align to TRBD1. V gave up 9 bases and J gave up 3 bases; unmatched junction bases: 10. This CDR3 has 14 amino acids. CDR1 and CDR2 (germline): MNHEY, SMNVEV (reference sequence). The CDR3 here is CASRQGLPDTEAFF. In nucleotides, the CDR3 is TGTGCCAGTCGACAGGGCCTTCCGGACACTGAAGCTTTCTTT.

This rearrangement joins TRBV14 to TRBJ1-4; D is unclear. The CDR3 is 14 amino acids. The V end lost 4 bases, the J end lost 0 bases, and 6 bases lay between the germline ends. The germline V gene has CDR1 SGHDN and CDR2 FVKESK. This chain's CDR3 is CASSRGATNEKLFF. The CDR3 region has the DNA TGTGCCAGCAGCCGGGGAGCAACTAATGAAAAACTGTTTTTT.

The rearrangement joins TRBV4-1 to TRBJ1-6; the D is unclear. CDR3 length: 16 amino acids. V was pared by 1 base and J by 1 base, with 8 bases between. The germline gives CDR1 MGHRA, CDR2 YSYEKL. The CDR3 reads CASSQVSSSYNSPLHF. The CDR3 DNA reads as TGCGCCAGCAGCCAAGTATCCAGTTCCTATAATTCACCCCTCCACTTT.

This chain connects TRBV2 to TRBJ1-2; D is unclear. Between the trimmed V and J ends, which lost 7 bases and 4 bases, there was a span of 13 bases. CDR3 length equals 13 residues. The germline V gene encodes CDR1 SNHLY and CDR2 FYNNEI. The CDR3 nucleotides read TGTGCCAGCAACATAAGACAACTCTATGGCTACACCTTC. Amino acids: CASNIRQLYGYTF.

The rearrangement joins TRBV2 to TRBJ2-3; TRBD2 agrees at 8 bases. CDR3 size: 17 residues. V lost 6 bases, J lost 1 base, and 12 bases stayed unmatched. The germline V gene has CDR1 SNHLY and CDR2 FYNNEI. CDR3 residues: CASSLFWGSGGTDTQYF. DNA for the CDR3: TGTGCCAGCAGCCTCTTTTGGGGTAGCGGGGGCACAGATACGCAGTATTTT.

CDR3 DNA sequence: TGTGCCAGCAAGCGGGACCCTCTTTCCTACGAGCAGTACTTC. As protein: CASKRDPLSYEQYF. The V and J genes are TRBV5-6 and TRBJ2-7; 7 bases are a match to TRBD2. V was clipped by 6 bases and J by 1 base; unmatched bases: 7. Germline V gene lookup returns CDR1 SGHDT and CDR2 YYEEEE. The CDR3 spans 14 residues.

J is TRBJ1-1 and V is TRBV24-1, with 8 bases lining up with TRBD1. The CDR3 spans 16 residues. Germline CDR1 KGHDR, CDR2 SFDVKD. With 9 bases clipped from V and 1 base from J, the junction kept 12 bases outside the gene matches. Here the CDR3 reads CATRGQGSSGNTEAFF. Written as DNA, the CDR3 is TGTGCCACCCGAGGACAGGGATCTAGCGGGAACACTGAAGCTTTCTTT.

The genes are TRBV3-1 (or the pseudogene TRBV3-2) and TRBJ1-5; TRBD1 matches 7 bases. V shed 1 base, J shed 3 bases, and the junction held 3 bases outside the gene matches. The germline V gene encodes CDR1 LGHDT and CDR2 YNNKEL (reference sequence). This CDR3 comprises 15 residues. The DNA for the CDR3 is TGTGCCAGCAGCCAAGCCACAGGGGACAATCAGCCCCAGCATTTT. It encodes CASSQATGDNQPQHF.